This T cell receptor (beta chain) emerged from a study of blood T cells in healthy people across ages. Donors ranged from roughly 6 to 100 years old and were healthy Caucasians in Russia. PBMCs were isolated at a quantity of at least 7 million per sample. Each sample provided at least 5 micrograms of extracted total RNA. Per germline, CDR1 MDHEN and CDR2 SYDVKM. The CDR3 runs 14 residues. Between the trimmed V and J ends, which lost 7 bases and 1 base, there was a span of 13 bases. Notes on the study in general: Naive CD4+ cells and diversity were both higher in long-lived donors than in aged donors.

Remarks on this clonotype: Its antigen is as yet unknown.

PCR was performed a second time for about 7 to 12 cycles using a sample-barcoded 5' primer and a J-beta primer mix. TCRdb passed the 5' RACE reads through MiXCR, listing each CDR3 protein once. The table has roughly 1,100,000 distinct CDR3 sequences, around 27% seen once. Another study also made use of these data, one on T cells of mothers and their children.

The clonotype comes from a girl aged 2-10 years in good health. The sample consisted of blood. V is TRBV28 and J is TRBJ1-1; D is unresolved. CDR3 region: CASKGPARNTEAFF. The CDR3 region has the DNA TGTGCCAGCAAAGGGCCAGCAAGGAACACTGAAGCTTTCTTT.